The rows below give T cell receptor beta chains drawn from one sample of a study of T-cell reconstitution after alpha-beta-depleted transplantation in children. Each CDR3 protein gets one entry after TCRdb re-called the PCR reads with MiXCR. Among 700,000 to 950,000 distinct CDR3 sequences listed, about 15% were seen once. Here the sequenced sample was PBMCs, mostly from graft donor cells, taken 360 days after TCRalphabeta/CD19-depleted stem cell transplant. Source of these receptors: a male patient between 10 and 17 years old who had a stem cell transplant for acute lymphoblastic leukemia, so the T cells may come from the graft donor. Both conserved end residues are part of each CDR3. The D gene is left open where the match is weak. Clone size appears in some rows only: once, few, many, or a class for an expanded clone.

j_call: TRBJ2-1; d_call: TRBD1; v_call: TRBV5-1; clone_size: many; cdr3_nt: TGCGCCAGCAGCATCCGGACAGGGGGCGTGTACAATGAGCAGTTCTTC; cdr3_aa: CASSIRTGGVYNEQFF
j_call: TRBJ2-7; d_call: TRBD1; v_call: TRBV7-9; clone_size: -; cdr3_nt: TGTGCCAGCAGCTCGAGCCGGGGACAGGGCTCCTACGAGCAGTACTTC; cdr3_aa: CASSSSRGQGSYEQYF
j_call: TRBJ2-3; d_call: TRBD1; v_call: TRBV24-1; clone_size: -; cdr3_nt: TGTGCCACCAGTGACTCGACAGGGGTTGGGGATACGCAGTATTTT; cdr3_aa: CATSDSTGVGDTQYF
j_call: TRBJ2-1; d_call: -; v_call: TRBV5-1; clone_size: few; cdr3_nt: TGCGCCAGCAGATTGTCGGGGATTTGGGACTTATACAATGAGCAGTTCTTC; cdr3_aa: CASRLSGIWDLYNEQFF
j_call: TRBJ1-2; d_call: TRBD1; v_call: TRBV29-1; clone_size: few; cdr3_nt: TGCAGCGTCAACAGGGGTGGATATGGCTACACCTTC; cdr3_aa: CSVNRGGYGYTF
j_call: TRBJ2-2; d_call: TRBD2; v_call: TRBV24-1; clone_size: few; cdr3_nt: TGTGCCACCAGTGATCCGACTAGCGGGAGTGTTGGCGGGGAGCTGTTTTTT; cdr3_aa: CATSDPTSGSVGGELFF
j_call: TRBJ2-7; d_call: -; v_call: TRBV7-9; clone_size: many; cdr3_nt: TGTGCCAGCAGCTTAGTGAGGGCACTTGACTACGAGCAGTACTTC; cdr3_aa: CASSLVRALDYEQYF
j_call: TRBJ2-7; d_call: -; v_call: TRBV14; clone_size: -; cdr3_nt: TGTGCCAGCAGCCAATCACTGGACACTGGCGAGCAGTACTTC; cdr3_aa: CASSQSLDTGEQYF
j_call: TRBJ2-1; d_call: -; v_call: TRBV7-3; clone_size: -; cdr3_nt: TGTGCCAGCAGCTTAAGACGCCGGGACAAATACAGTAATGAGCAGTTCTTC; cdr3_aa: CASSLRRRDKYSNEQFF
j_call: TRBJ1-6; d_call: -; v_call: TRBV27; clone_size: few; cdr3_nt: TGTGCCAGCAGTTTATCTTTCTATCGGGCAGGGGATGGCAGGTCACCCCTCCACTTT; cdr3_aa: CASSLSFYRAGDGRSPLHF
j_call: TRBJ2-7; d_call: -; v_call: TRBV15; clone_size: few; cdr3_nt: TGTGCCACCAGCAGAGATCTCCTCCTGGGGGGTTACGAGCAGTACTTC; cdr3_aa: CATSRDLLLGGYEQYF
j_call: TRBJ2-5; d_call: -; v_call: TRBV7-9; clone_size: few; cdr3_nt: TGTGCCAGCAGCCTCCGGGTTTCTCAAGGGGAGACCCAGTACTTC; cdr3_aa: CASSLRVSQGETQYF
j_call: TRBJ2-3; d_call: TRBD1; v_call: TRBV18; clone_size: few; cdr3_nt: TGTGCCAGCTCAGAGGACAGGGGTACGCAGTATTTT; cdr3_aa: CASSEDRGTQYF
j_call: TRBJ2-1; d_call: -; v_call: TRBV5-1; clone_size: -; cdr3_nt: TGCGCCAGCAGCATCCTACAGGGATTCGAAGGCAATGAGCAGTTCTTC; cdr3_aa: CASSILQGFEGNEQFF
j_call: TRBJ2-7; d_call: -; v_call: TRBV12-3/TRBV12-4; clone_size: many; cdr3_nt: TGTGCCAGCAGTTATCGCCACGAGCAGTACTTC; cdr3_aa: CASSYRHEQYF
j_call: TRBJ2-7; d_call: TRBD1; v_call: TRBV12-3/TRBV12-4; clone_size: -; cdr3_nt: TGTGCCAGCAGTTCCCGTGAGGGGGCGAAATCATACGAGCAGTACTTC; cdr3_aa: CASSSREGAKSYEQYF
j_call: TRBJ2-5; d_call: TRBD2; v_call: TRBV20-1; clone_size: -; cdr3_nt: TGCAGTGCTAGAGATAGGGCTAGCGGGGGGTGGGAGACCCAGTACTTC; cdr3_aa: CSARDRASGGWETQYF
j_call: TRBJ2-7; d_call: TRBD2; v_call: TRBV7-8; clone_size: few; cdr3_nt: TGTGCCAGCAGCTTTCGGACTAGCGGGAGTTCGAGCTCCTACGAGCAGTACTTC; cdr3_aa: CASSFRTSGSSSSYEQYF
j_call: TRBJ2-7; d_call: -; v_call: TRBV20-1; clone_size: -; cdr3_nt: TGCAGTGCTATCGATGTGTACGAGCAGTACTTC; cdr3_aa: CSAIDVYEQYF
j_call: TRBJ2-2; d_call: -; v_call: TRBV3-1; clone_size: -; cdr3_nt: TGTGCCAGCAGCCAAGAATACACGACAGGGAACACCGGGGAGCTGTTTTTT; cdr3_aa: CASSQEYTTGNTGELFF
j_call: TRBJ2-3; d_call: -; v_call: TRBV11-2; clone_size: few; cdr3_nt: TGTGCCAGCAGGCCGTGGGGGGCCCAGACCACAGATACGCAGTATTTT; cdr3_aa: CASRPWGAQTTDTQYF
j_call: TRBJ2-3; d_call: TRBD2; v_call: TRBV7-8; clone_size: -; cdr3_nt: TGTGCCAGCAGCTTCCTAGCGGGAGAAGCAGATACGCAGTATTTT; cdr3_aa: CASSFLAGEADTQYF
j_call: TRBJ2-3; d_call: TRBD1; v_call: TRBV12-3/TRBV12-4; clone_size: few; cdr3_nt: TGTGCCATTAGCCGGGACAGGGCAACAGATACGCAGTATTTT; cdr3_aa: CAISRDRATDTQYF
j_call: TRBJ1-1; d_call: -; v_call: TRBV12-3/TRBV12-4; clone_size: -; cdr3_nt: TGTGCCAGCAGTTTTAGTATCCAGAACACTGAAGCTTTCTTT; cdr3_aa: CASSFSIQNTEAFF
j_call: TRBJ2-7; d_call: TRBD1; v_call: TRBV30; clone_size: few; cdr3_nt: TGTGCCTGGAGGTACGGGACAGAGGCCTACGAGCAGTACTTC; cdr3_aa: CAWRYGTEAYEQYF
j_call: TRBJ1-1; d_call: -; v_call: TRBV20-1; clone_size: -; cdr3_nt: TGCAGTGCGGTAGACAGGAACACTGAAGCTTTCTTT; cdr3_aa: CSAVDRNTEAFF
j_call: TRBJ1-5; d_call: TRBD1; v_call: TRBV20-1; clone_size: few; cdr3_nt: TGCAGTGCGACCCGACTGGGGACAGGTGGCAATCAGCCCCAGCATTTT; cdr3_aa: CSATRLGTGGNQPQHF
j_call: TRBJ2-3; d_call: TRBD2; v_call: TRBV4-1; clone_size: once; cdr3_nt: TGCGCCAGCAGCCAAGCTTCGCTAGCGGGACCCACAGATACGCAGTATTTT; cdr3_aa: CASSQASLAGPTDTQYF
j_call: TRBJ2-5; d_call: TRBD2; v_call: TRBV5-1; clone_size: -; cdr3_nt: TGCGCCAGCAGCTTCGGAATCCGGGAGGGTCTGGAGACCCAGTACTTC; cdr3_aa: CASSFGIREGLETQYF
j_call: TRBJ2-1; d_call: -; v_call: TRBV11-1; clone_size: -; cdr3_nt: TGTGCCAGCAGCTCAAGCTTCTTAGAATGGGGCGCTACGAGGAATGAGCAGTTCTTC; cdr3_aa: CASSSSFLEWGATRNEQFF
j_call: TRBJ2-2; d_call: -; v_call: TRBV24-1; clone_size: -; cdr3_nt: TGTGCCACCCGTTCGGTGAGGCCGAACACCGGGGAGCTGTTTTTT; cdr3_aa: CATRSVRPNTGELFF